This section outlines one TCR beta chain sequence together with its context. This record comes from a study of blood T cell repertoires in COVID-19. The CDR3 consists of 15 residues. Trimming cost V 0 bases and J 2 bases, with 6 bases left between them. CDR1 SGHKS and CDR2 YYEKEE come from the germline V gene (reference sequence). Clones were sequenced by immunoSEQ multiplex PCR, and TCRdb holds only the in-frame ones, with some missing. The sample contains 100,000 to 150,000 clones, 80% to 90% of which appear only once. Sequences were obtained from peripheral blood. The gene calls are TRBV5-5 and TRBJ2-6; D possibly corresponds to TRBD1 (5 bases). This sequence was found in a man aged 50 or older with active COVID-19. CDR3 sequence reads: CASSLEGAGANVLTF. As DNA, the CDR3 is TGTGCCAGCAGCTTGGAAGGGGCTGGGGCCAACGTCCTGACTTTC.